Below, 10 T cell receptor beta chains from the same sample are listed, as sequenced in a study of shared clonotypes between healthy human individuals. The assay was immunoSEQ multiplex PCR, and TCRdb's table has in-frame clones only and misses some. The sample consists of roughly 1.5 million clones, 95% to 99% of them appearing once. The sample consisted of naive CD4+ T cells sorted from blood. Noted subset: CD45RA+ positively selected. The receptors were sampled from a man in his thirties or forties in good health.

The chain joins TRBV30 to TRBJ1-1, with D possibly being TRBD1 (6 bases). This CDR3 spans 15 amino acids. Germline CDR1 and CDR2: GTSNPN and SVGIG (reference sequence). V was shortened by 3 bases and J by 0 bases, with 14 bases between the two germline ends. CDR3 residues: CAWRTSGTLNTEAFF. CDR3 nucleotides: TGTGCCTGGAGGACTTCTGGGACATTGAACACTGAAGCTTTCTTT.

To note about this clone: Other nucleotide sequences in the sample specify the same CDR3. The chain uses TRBV28 and TRBJ2-3; a weak D match, TRBD2 (6 bases). The length of the CDR3 is 15 residues. CDR1 MDHEN and CDR2 SYDVKM come from the germline V gene. Between the trimmed V and J ends, which lost 5 bases and 4 bases, there was a span of 16 bases. CDR3: CASSLPGGVADTQYF. CDR3 bases: TGTGCCAGCAGTCTCCCCGGAGGGGTGGCAGATACGCAGTATTTT.

V and J are TRBV27 and TRBJ2-7; no firm D call. V gave up 11 bases and J gave up 1 base, with 15 bases separating them. The germline gives CDR1 MNHEY, CDR2 SMNVEV (reference sequence). This CDR3 has 13 amino acids. The CDR3 spells CASGWADSYEQYF. The CDR3 region has the DNA TGTGCCTCCGGCTGGGCGGATTCCTACGAGCAGTACTTC.

This chain uses TRBV5-8 with TRBJ1-4; the D gene is possibly TRBD1 (6 bases). Germline CDR1 reads SGHTS; CDR2 reads YDEGEE. The CDR3 runs 14 residues. The V gene lost 4 bases and the J gene lost 8 bases, with 15 bases spanning the gap. CDR3 loop: CASSRVGGQEKLFF. The CDR3 region has the DNA TGTGCCAGCAGCCGGGTAGGGGGGCAGGAAAAACTGTTTTTT.

The chain recombines TRBV5-1 with TRBJ2-1, with TRBD2 matching over 10 bases. V shed 0 bases, J shed 7 bases, and the junction held 10 bases outside the gene matches. CDR1 SGHRS and CDR2 YFSETQ come from the germline V gene. This CDR3 has 17 amino acids. The CDR3 protein is CASSLEASGRSQNEQFF. CDR3 coding DNA: TGCGCCAGCAGCTTGGAAGCTAGCGGGAGATCCCAGAATGAGCAGTTCTTC.

This sequence joins TRBV7-2 and TRBJ2-7, with D uncertain. The CDR3 is 15 residues long. CDR1 is SGHTA and CDR2 is FQGNSA in the germline V gene. The germline V and J ends were trimmed by 3 bases and 2 bases, with 14 bases remaining between them. CDR3 sequence reads: CASSFYFAGTYEQYF. The CDR3 region has the DNA TGTGCCAGCAGCTTTTATTTTGCCGGTACCTACGAGCAGTACTTC.

The chain combines TRBV5-5 with TRBJ2-3; D is unclear. The V and J ends lost 6 bases and 2 bases respectively, with 16 bases between them. This CDR3 is 15 amino acids long. In germline, CDR1 is SGHKS, CDR2 YYEKEE (reference sequence). CDR3 in DNA: TGTGCCAGCACCCTTCGGACCGCGATCACAGATACGCAGTATTTT. Protein sequence: CASTLRTAITDTQYF. Using reference TRBV5-5 and TRBJ2-3 for the parts outside the CDR3, the full variable domain is DAGVTQSPTHLIKTRGQQVTLRCSPISGHKSVSWYQQVLGQGPQFIFQYYEKEERGRGNFPDRFSARQFPNYSSELNVNALLLGDSALYLCASTLRTAITDTQYFGPGTRLTVL.

The chain combines TRBV29-1 with TRBJ2-7; 8 positions agree with TRBD1. From germline, CDR1 is SQVTM and CDR2 ANQGSEA. The CDR3 spans 15 residues. V shed 2 bases, J shed 6 bases, and the junction held 12 bases outside the gene matches. The CDR3 DNA reads as TGCAGCGTTGAATTCCGGACAGGGAACTTTGTCGAGCAGTACTTC. Translating it yields CSVEFRTGNFVEQYF.

V and J are TRBV5-8 and TRBJ2-7; TRBD1 agrees at 7 bases. CDR3 size: 15 residues. Germline CDR1 SGHTS, CDR2 YDEGEE. Germline trimming cut 0 bases from V and 6 bases from J; bases unmatched to any gene: 9. CDR3 protein: CASSLEGPGGFEQYF. In DNA form, the CDR3 reads TGTGCCAGCAGCTTGGAAGGGCCAGGGGGTTTCGAGCAGTACTTC.

This clone was seen just once. The chain couples TRBV5-5 to TRBJ2-4; possible D gene TRBD1, 5 bases. The CDR3 consists of 16 residues. CDR1 and CDR2 from the germline V gene are SGHKS and YYEKEE (reference sequence). Trimming took 3 bases from V and 3 from J, leaving 16 bases between them. CDR3 sequence reads: CASSSGQPRVKNIQYF. In nucleotides, the CDR3 is TGTGCCAGCAGCTCAGGACAACCCAGGGTCAAAAACATTCAGTACTTC.